The 5 T cell receptor beta chains in this list originate from one sample, sequenced in a study of T cells in Graves' hyperthyroidism and ophthalmopathy. What was amplified from RNA transcripts were TCR beta CDR3 regions. The TCR CDR3 was amplified in a first-round RT-PCR using the HTBI primer set. TCRdb re-derived calls from the multiplex PCR reads in MiXCR, one entry per CDR3 protein. Of about 610,000 distinct CDR3 sequences listed, 14% to 15% were seen once; the top ten hold about 4.5%. The sample comprised blood. The receptors shown here come from a woman in her 40s with Graves' ophthalmopathy.

This clonotype was picked up many times. The chain has TRBV6-5 and TRBJ1-2; D is uncertain. The CDR3 spans 15 residues. The V end was cut by 0 bases, the J end by 4 bases, with 12 bases between. Germline assignment: CDR1 MNHEY and CDR2 SVGAGI. The CDR3 nucleotides are TGTGCCAGCAGTTACTCCGGGGTGGATAGCTATGGCTACACCTTC. The encoded protein is CASSYSGVDSYGYTF.

The chain couples TRBV18 to TRBJ2-2, with 9 bases that match TRBD2. J lost 3 bases, V lost 2 bases, and 1 base had no gene match. This CDR3 contains 15 residues. Germline CDR1 and CDR2: KGHSH and LQKENI. Written as DNA, the CDR3 is TGTGCCAGCTCACCAAGGACTAGCGACACCGGGGAGCTGTTTTTT. It translates to CASSPRTSDTGELFF.

This clonotype was counted at least ten times. The V and J genes are TRBV28 and TRBJ1-1; no clear D gene. Per germline, CDR1 MDHEN and CDR2 SYDVKM. V dropped 5 bases and J dropped 4 bases, with 17 bases sitting between them. The CDR3 is made up of 15 amino acids. The CDR3 region is CASSAPSGVITEAFF. In DNA, the CDR3 is TGTGCCAGCAGTGCTCCTAGCGGAGTAATCACTGAAGCTTTCTTT.

This rearrangement joins TRBV28 to TRBJ2-7, with D perhaps TRBD2 (6 bases). Germline lookup yields CDR1 MDHEN and CDR2 SYDVKM. Trimming left V 8 bases short and J 3 bases short, with 11 bases between. The CDR3 is 12 amino acids. The CDR3 spells CASRGKDYEQYF. The CDR3 bases are TGTGCCAGCCGGGGGAAAGACTACGAGCAGTACTTC.

The J gene is TRBJ2-7, the V gene TRBV11-2; D is tentatively TRBD1 or TRBD2 (5 bases each). The CDR3 spans 13 residues. Germline CDR1 and CDR2: SGHAT and FQNNGV. With 5 bases removed from V and 3 bases from J, the gap between germline ends came to 11 bases. The CDR3 region is CASSPGPIYEQYF. DNA for the CDR3: TGTGCCAGCAGCCCGGGGCCAATCTACGAGCAGTACTTC.